The T cell receptor beta chain under discussion was sequenced for a study of cytomegalovirus exposure and HLA in healthy donors. Overall study: The 130 or so validation repertoires were reported in a later analysis to have been generated on the same platform as the roughly 720 first-cohort repertoires. Study-level points and caveats: It was reportedly the case that the classifier diagnosed cytomegalovirus status with high specificity and sensitivity. Investigators reported some 150 TCR beta chains as tied to cytomegalovirus.

Germline V lookup: CDR1 LNHDA, CDR2 SQIVND (reference sequence). With 6 bases clipped from V and 5 bases from J, the junction kept 5 bases outside the gene matches. The CDR3 totals 15 residues. Donors came from a validation cohort of over a hundred subjects, distinct from the first 666-subject cohort. A note on this clone: Its antigen is still unknown.

The repertoire was sequenced with immunoSEQ multiplex PCR; TCRdb's copy has only in-frame clones and lacks some. Here the sample spans some 260,000 clones, roughly 87% being singletons. Sequencing used PBMCs. J is TRBJ2-2 and V is TRBV19; TRBD1 matches at 11 bases. The receptor's source is a woman under 40 in good health and CMV-seronegative. CDR3 bases: TGTGCCAGTAGCATCGGACAGGGGGCGACCGGGGAGCTGTTTTTT. Encoded protein: CASSIGQGATGELFF. Together with reference TRBV19 and TRBJ2-2, the CDR3 gives the full variable domain: DGGITQSPKYLFRKEGQNVTLSCEQNLNHDAMYWYRQDPGQGLRLIYYSQIVNDFQKGDIAEGYSVSREKKESFPLTVTSAQKNPTAFYLCASSIGQGATGELFFGEGSRLTVL.